These T cell receptor beta chains were read from a single sample in a study of T-cell reconstitution after alpha-beta-depleted transplantation in children. TCRdb re-derived calls from the PCR reads in MiXCR, one entry per CDR3 protein. The sample yields 900,000 or so distinct CDR3 sequences, 16% seen once. Source: PBMCs, mostly from graft donor cells, taken 360 days after TCRalphabeta/CD19-depleted stem cell transplant. The receptors here all came from a male patient under 18 who had a stem cell transplant for acute lymphoblastic leukemia, so the T cells may come from the graft donor. CDR3s include the opening cysteine and the closing phenylalanine or tryptophan. The D gene is left open where the match is weak. Rows give clone size only sometimes, using once, few, many, or a class for an expanded clone.

clone_size j_call d_call v_call cdr3_length cdr3_nt cdr3_aa
. TRBJ2-1 TRBD2 TRBV10-3 16 TGTGCCATCAGTGACCCTAGCGGGCCTTCCTACAATGAGCAGTTCTTC CAISDPSGPSYNEQFF
few TRBJ1-1 TRBD1 TRBV7-2 14 TGTGCCAGCAGCTTAGCAAACAGGGGTTTTGAAGCTTTCTTT CASSLANRGFEAFF
. TRBJ1-1 . TRBV5-1 15 TGCGCCAGCAGCTTGGATAAGGGGTGGAACACTGAAGCTTTCTTT CASSLDKGWNTEAFF
. TRBJ1-2 . TRBV5-1 11 TGCGCCAGCACGAGGGGGAGCGGCTACACCTTC CASTRGSGYTF
few TRBJ2-1 TRBD2 TRBV5-5 17 TGTGCCAGCAGCTCAACGACTAGCGGAAATATTAACAATGAGCAGTTCTTC CASSSTTSGNINNEQFF
few TRBJ1-2 . TRBV5-1 13 TGCGCCAGCAGCTCGCTTTACCTCCATGGCTACACCTTC CASSSLYLHGYTF
. TRBJ2-1 TRBD1 TRBV7-3 14 TGTGCCAGCAGCTCTACAGGGGGTTACAATGAGCAGTTCTTC CASSSTGGYNEQFF
. TRBJ1-4 TRBD1 TRBV12-3/TRBV12-4 17 TGTGCCAGCAGTTCCCCAACAGGGGGCGCTTACAATGAAAAACTGTTTTTT CASSSPTGGAYNEKLFF
. TRBJ2-7 . TRBV27 14 TGTGCCAGCAGGCCCGGCCTGGGATCCTACGAGCAGTACTTC CASRPGLGSYEQYF
. TRBJ2-1 TRBD2 TRBV20-1 16 TGCAGTGCTAGGGCGCTCGAGACTAGCGGGACTAATGAGCAGTTCTTC CSARALETSGTNEQFF